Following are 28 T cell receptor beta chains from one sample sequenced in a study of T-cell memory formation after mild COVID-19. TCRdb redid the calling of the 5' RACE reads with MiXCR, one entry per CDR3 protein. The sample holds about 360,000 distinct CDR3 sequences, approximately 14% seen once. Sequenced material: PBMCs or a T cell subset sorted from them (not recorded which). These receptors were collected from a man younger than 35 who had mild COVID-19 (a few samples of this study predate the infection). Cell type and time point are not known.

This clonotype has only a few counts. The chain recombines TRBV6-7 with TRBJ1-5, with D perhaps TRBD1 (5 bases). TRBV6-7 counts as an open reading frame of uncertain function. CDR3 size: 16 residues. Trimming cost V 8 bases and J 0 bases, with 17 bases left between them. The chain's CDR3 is CASCPQGALSNQPQHF. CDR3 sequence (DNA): TGTGCCAGCTGCCCCCAGGGAGCCCTTAGCAATCAGCCCCAGCATTTT.

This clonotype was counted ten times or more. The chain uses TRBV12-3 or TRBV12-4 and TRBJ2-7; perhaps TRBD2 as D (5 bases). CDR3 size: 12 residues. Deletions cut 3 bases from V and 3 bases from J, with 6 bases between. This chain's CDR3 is CASSFRDYEQYF. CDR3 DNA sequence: TGTGCCAGCAGTTTTCGGGACTACGAGCAGTACTTC.

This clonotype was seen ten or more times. CDR3 protein: CASSQEWSVDEQYF. In nucleotides, the CDR3 is TGTGCCAGCAGCCAAGAATGGTCCGTCGACGAGCAGTACTTC. This chain uses TRBV4-2 with TRBJ2-7, with no clear D. The length of the CDR3 is 14 residues. CDR1 LGHNA and CDR2 YNFKEQ come from the germline V gene. Trimming removed 0 bases at V and 5 bases at J, with 11 bases between.

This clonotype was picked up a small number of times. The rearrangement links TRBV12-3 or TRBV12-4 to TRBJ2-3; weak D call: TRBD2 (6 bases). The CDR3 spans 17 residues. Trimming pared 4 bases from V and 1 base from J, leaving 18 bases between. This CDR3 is CASSWRGRLSGTDTQYF. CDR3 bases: TGTGCCAGCAGTTGGAGAGGGAGGCTATCTGGCACAGATACGCAGTATTTT.

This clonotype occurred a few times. The CDR3 protein is CASSYPNRGRETQYF. CDR3 nucleotide sequence: TGTGCCAGCAGTTACCCGAATCGGGGGCGGGAGACCCAGTACTTC. The chain employs TRBV6-6 and TRBJ2-5; D is perhaps TRBD1 or TRBD2 (6 bases each). The CDR3 length is 15 residues. Germline lookup yields CDR1 MNHNY and CDR2 SVGAGI (reference sequence). The V end lost 2 bases, the J end lost 5 bases, and 15 bases lay between the germline ends.

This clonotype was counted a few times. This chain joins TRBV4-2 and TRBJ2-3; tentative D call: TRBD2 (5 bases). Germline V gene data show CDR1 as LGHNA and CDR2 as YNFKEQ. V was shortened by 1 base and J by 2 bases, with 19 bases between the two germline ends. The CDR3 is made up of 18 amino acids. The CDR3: CASSQVRAGGEYTDTQYF. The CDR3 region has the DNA TGTGCCAGCAGCCAAGTCCGCGCCGGTGGGGAGTACACAGATACGCAGTATTTT.

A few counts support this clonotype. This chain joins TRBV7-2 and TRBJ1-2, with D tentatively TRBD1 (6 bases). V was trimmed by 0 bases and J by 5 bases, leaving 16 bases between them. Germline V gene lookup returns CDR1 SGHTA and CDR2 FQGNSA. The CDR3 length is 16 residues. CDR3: CASSLAEGQSWYGYTF. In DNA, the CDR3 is TGTGCCAGCAGCTTAGCCGAAGGACAGAGCTGGTATGGCTACACCTTC.

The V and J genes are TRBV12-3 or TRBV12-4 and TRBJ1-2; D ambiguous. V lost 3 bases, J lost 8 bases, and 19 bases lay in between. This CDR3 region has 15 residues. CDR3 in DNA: TGTGCCAGCAGTTTCGAGGGAACCCCCCGGGGAGGCTACACCTTC. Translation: CASSFEGTPRGGYTF.

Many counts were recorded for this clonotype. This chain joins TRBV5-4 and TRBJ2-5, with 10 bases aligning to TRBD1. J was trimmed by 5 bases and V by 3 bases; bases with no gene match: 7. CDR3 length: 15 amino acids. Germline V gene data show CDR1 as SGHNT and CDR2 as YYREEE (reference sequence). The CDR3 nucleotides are TGTGCCAGCAGCTCCACGGGACAGGGGATGGAGACCCAGTACTTC. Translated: CASSSTGQGMETQYF.

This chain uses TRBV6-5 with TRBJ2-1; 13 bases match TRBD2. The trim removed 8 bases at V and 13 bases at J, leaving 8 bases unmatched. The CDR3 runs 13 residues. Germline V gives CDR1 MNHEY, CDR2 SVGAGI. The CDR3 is CASALGTSGAQFF. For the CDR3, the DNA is TGTGCCAGCGCACTAGGGACTAGCGGGGCTCAGTTCTTC.

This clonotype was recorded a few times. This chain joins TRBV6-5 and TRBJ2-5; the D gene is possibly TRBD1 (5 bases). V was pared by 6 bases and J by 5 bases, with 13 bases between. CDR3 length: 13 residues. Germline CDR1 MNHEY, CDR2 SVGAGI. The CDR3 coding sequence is TGTGCCAGCAGCAAAAGGGGTCGGGAGACCCAGTACTTC. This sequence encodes CASSKRGRETQYF.

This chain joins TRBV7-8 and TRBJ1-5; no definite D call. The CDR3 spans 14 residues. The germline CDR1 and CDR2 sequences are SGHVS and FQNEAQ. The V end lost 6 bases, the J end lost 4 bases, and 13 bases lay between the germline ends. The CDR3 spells CASSTQVANQPQHF. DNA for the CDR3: TGTGCCAGCAGTACCCAGGTAGCAAATCAGCCCCAGCATTTT.

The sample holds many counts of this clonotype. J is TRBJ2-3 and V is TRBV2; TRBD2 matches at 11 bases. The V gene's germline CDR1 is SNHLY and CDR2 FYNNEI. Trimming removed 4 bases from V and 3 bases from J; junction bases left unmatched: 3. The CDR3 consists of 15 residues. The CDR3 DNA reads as TGTGCCAGCAGTGGACGACTAGCGGGGACAGATACGCAGTATTTT. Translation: CASSGRLAGTDTQYF.

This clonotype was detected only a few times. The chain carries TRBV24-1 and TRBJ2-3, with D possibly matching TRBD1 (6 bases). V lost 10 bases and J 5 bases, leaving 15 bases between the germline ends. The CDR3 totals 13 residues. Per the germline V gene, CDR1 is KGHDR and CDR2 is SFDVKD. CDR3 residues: CATGWGQGDTQYF. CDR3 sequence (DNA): TGTGCCACGGGCTGGGGGCAGGGAGATACGCAGTATTTT.

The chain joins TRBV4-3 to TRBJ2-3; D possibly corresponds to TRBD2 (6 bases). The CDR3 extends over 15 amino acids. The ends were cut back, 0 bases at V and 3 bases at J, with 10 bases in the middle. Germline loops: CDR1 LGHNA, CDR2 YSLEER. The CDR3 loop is CASSQERGVTDTQYF. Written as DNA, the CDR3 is TGCGCCAGCAGCCAAGAGCGGGGAGTAACAGATACGCAGTATTTT.

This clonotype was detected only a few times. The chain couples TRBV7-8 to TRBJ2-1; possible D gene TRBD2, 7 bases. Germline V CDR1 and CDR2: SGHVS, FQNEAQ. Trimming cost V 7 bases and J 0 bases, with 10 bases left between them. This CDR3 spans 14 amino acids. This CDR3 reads CASNRDYSYNEQFF. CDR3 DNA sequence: TGTGCCAGCAACAGGGACTACTCCTACAATGAGCAGTTCTTC.

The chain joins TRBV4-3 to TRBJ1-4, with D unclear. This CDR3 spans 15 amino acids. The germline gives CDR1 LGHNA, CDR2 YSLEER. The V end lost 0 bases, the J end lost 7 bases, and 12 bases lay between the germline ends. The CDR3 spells CASSQDPQMGEKLFF. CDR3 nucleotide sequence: TGCGCCAGCAGCCAAGATCCCCAGATGGGTGAAAAACTGTTTTTT.

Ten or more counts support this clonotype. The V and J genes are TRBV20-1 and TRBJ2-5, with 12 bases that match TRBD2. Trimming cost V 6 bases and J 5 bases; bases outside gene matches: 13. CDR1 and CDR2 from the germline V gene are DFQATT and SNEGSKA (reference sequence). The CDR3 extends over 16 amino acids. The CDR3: CSARPTSGGSWETQYF. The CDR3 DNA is TGCAGTGCCCGTCCGACTAGCGGGGGATCTTGGGAGACCCAGTACTTC.

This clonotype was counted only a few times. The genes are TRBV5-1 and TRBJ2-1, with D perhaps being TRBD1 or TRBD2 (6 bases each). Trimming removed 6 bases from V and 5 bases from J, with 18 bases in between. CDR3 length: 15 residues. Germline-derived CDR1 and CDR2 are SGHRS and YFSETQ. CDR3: CASNLGGTSHNEQFF. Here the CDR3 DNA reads TGCGCCAGCAACTTAGGCGGGACATCTCACAATGAGCAGTTCTTC.

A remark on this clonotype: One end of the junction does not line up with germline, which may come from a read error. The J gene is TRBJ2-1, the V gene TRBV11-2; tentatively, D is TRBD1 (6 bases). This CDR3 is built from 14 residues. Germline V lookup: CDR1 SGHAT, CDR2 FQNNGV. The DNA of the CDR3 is TGTGCCAGCAGCTTCCAACGGACAGACAAAGAGCAGTTCTTC. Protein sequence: CASSFQRTDKEQFF.

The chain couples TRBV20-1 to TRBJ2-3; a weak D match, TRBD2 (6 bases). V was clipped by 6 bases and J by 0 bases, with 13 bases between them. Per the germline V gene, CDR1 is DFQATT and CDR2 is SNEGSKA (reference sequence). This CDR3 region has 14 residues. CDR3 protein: CSALLASSTDTQYF. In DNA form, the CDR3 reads TGCAGTGCCCTACTAGCCAGCAGCACAGATACGCAGTATTTT.

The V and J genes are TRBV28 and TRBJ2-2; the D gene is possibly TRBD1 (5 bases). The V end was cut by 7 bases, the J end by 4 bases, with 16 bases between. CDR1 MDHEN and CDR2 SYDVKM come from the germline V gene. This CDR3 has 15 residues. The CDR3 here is CASTTISTATGELFF. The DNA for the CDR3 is TGTGCCAGCACCACCATATCGACAGCCACCGGGGAGCTGTTTTTT.

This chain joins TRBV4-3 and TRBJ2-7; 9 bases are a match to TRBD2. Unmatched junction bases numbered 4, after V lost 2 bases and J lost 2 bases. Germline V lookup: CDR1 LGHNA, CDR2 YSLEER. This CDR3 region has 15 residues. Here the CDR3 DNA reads TGCGCCAGCAGCCAACACTCTAGCGGGGCCTACGAGCAGTACTTC. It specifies CASSQHSSGAYEQYF.

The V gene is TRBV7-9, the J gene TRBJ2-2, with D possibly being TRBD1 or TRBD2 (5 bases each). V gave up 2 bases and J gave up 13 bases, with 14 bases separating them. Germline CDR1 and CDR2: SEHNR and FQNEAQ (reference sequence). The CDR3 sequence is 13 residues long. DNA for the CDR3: TGTGCCAGCAGCTTATTCGGGACCCTCGCGCTGTTTTTT. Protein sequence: CASSLFGTLALFF.

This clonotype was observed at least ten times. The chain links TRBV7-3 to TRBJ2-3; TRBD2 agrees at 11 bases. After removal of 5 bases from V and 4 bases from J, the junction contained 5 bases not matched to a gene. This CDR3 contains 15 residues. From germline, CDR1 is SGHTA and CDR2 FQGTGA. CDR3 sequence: CASSPLAGGADTQYF. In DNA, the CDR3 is TGTGCCAGCAGCCCCCTAGCGGGGGGCGCAGATACGCAGTATTTT.

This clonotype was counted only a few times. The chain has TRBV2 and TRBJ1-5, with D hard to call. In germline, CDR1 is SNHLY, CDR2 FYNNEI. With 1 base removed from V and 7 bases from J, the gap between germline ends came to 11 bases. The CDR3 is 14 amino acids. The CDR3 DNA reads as TGTGCCAGCAGTGAAGTACGCGATGGGCAGCCCCAGCATTTT. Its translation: CASSEVRDGQPQHF.

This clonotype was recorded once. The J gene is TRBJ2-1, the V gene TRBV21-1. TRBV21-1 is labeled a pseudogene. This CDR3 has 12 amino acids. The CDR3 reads CASSQGHGEQFF. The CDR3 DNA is TGTGCCAGCAGCCAAGGACATGGTGAGCAGTTCTTC.

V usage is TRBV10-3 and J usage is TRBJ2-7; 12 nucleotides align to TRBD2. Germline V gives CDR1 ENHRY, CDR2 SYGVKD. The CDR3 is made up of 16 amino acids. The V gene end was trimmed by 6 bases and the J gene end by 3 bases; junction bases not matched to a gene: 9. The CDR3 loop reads CAIRASGGASNYEQYF. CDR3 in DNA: TGTGCCATCAGAGCTAGCGGGGGGGCGTCAAACTACGAGCAGTACTTC.